Shown below are 14 T cell receptor beta chains from a single sample sequenced in a study of tumor-infiltrating lymphocytes in localized non-small cell lung cancer. The repertoire was sequenced with immunoSEQ multiplex PCR; TCRdb's copy has only in-frame clones and lacks some. Of roughly 10,000 clones listed, roughly 71% are singletons. Sequences were obtained from lung tumor tissue. Every receptor here comes from a human donor with non-small cell lung cancer.

This rearrangement joins TRBV20-1 to TRBJ2-7; D unclear. CDR3 length: 11 amino acids. The V end was cut by 3 bases, the J end by 1 base, with 4 bases between. Germline V gives CDR1 DFQATT, CDR2 SNEGSKA (reference sequence). This CDR3 reads CSARTSYEQYF. CDR3 nucleotides: TGCAGTGCTAGGACATCCTACGAGCAGTACTTC.

The chain uses TRBV2 and TRBJ2-2; the D gene is possibly TRBD2 (6 bases). Germline V gives CDR1 SNHLY, CDR2 FYNNEI. The ends were cut back, 7 bases at V and 8 bases at J, with 14 bases in the middle. CDR3 length: 13 amino acids. The CDR3 reads CASTKLAVGELFF. The CDR3 bases are TGTGCCAGCACCAAACTAGCCGTAGGGGAGCTGTTTTTT.

In its sample, this clone was seen once. The V call is TRBV4-1, the J call TRBJ1-3; no definite D call. The CDR3 loop spans 16 amino acids. Trimming shortened V by 0 bases and J by 0 bases, and 9 bases separated the two germline ends. The germline CDR1 and CDR2 sequences are MGHRA and YSYEKL. CDR3 in DNA: TGCGCCAGCAGCCAAGATCCGGCGGGCTCTGGAAACACCATATATTTT. Translating gives CASSQDPAGSGNTIYF.

V and J are TRBV7-8 and TRBJ2-3, with 8 bases identical to TRBD1. J lost 0 bases, V lost 4 bases, and 3 bases had no gene match. The CDR3 consists of 15 residues. Germline CDR1 and CDR2: SGHVS and FQNEAQ. The CDR3 loop reads CASSSDRASTDTQYF. The CDR3 nucleotides are TGTGCCAGCAGCTCGGACAGGGCTAGCACAGATACGCAGTATTTT.

The chain is built from TRBV7-9 and TRBJ1-6, with a possible D match to TRBD1 (6 bases). V dropped 5 bases and J dropped 7 bases, with 18 bases sitting between them. The CDR3 is 16 residues long. Germline CDR1 SEHNR, CDR2 FQNEAQ (reference sequence). The DNA for the CDR3 is TGTGCCAGCAGCCCAAGGACAGCTGGCCCAAATTCACCCCTCCACTTT. Translation gives CASSPRTAGPNSPLHF.

The V and J genes are TRBV29-1 and TRBJ2-3; unclear D gene. Germline V lookup: CDR1 SQVTM, CDR2 ANQGSEA. The CDR3 runs to 12 residues. Trimming left V 4 bases short and J 5 bases short, with 10 bases between. In DNA, the CDR3 is TGCAGCGTTGGGTCGGATTTAGATACGCAGTATTTT. Translating it yields CSVGSDLDTQYF.

The V gene is TRBV21-1, the J gene TRBJ2-7. TRBV21-1 is classified as a pseudogene. The CDR3 totals 15 residues. CDR3 protein: CASSKGGRPSYEQYF. The DNA of the CDR3 is TGTGCCAGCAGCAAAGGGGGTCGCCCTTCCTACGAGCAGTACTTC.

The chain combines TRBV7-6 with TRBJ1-3; possibly TRBD1 for D (5 bases). The V end was cut by 5 bases, the J end by 8 bases, with 10 bases between. Germline CDR1 and CDR2: SGHVS and FNYEAQ. This CDR3 comprises 12 residues. The CDR3 region is CASSPGGDTIYF. CDR3 nucleotides: TGTGCCAGCAGCCCCGGGGGGGACACCATATATTTT.

The chain has TRBV7-2 and TRBJ2-4; no reliable D call. Between the trimmed V and J ends, which lost 1 base and 0 bases, there was a span of 4 bases. The CDR3 totals 14 residues. Germline V gene lookup returns CDR1 SGHTA and CDR2 FQGNSA. CDR3 bases: TGTGCCAGCAGCTTAGGATTAGCCAAAAACATTCAGTACTTC. Translated: CASSLGLAKNIQYF. The variable domain in full, with the rest retrieved from reference TRBV7-2 and TRBJ2-4, is GAGVSQSPSNKVTEKGKDVELRCDPISGHTALYWYRQSLGQGLEFLIYFQGNSAPDKSGLPSDRFSAERTGGSVSTLTIQRTQQEDSAVYLCASSLGLAKNIQYFGAGTRLSVL.

The gene calls are TRBV9 and TRBJ2-2; D may be TRBD1 (5 bases). Trimming removed 4 bases at V and 0 bases at J, with 13 bases between. The germline V gene encodes CDR1 SGDLS and CDR2 YYNGEE. The CDR3 spans 16 residues. CDR3 in amino acids: CASSLNVGPNTGELFF. In nucleotides, the CDR3 is TGTGCCAGCAGCCTTAACGTGGGGCCGAACACCGGGGAGCTGTTTTTT.

The chain is built from TRBV5-4 and TRBJ2-1; possible D gene TRBD1, 5 bases. Trimming took off 0 bases at V and 0 bases at J, with 7 bases between the two ends. The germline CDR1 and CDR2 sequences are SGHNT and YYREEE (reference sequence). The CDR3 runs to 15 residues. The CDR3 DNA is TGTGCCAGCAGCTTGGGACAGAGCTCCTACAATGAGCAGTTCTTC. Protein sequence: CASSLGQSSYNEQFF.

The chain has TRBV18 and TRBJ1-1; D perhaps matches TRBD1 (5 bases). Germline V CDR1 and CDR2: KGHSH, LQKENI. V was trimmed by 3 bases and J by 3 bases, leaving 14 bases between them. The CDR3 has 15 amino acids. The CDR3 bases are TGTGCCAGCTCACCCTCAGTGGGGGTGGACACTGAAGCTTTCTTT. Translation gives CASSPSVGVDTEAFF.

The V and J genes are TRBV5-1 and TRBJ1-4; D call uncertain. V lost 0 bases, J lost 4 bases, and 7 bases lay in between. The CDR3 contains 14 residues. Germline lookup yields CDR1 SGHRS and CDR2 YFSETQ. The CDR3 reads CASSLGRINEKLFF. The CDR3 coding sequence is TGCGCCAGCAGCTTGGGACGGATTAATGAAAAACTGTTTTTT.

The J gene is TRBJ1-4, the V gene TRBV5-1; D possibly corresponds to TRBD1 (6 bases). V was cut by 8 bases and J by 7 bases, with 21 bases left in between. Germline assignment: CDR1 SGHRS and CDR2 YFSETQ. This CDR3 region has 15 residues. This CDR3 reads CASRTDPGGGEKLFF. CDR3 DNA: TGCGCCAGTAGGACAGACCCAGGTGGTGGTGAAAAACTGTTTTTT.